In its sample, the clone carrying this T cell receptor beta chain was seen many times. Its antigen is unknown. Trimming removed 2 bases from V and 7 bases from J; junction bases left unmatched: 13. CDR1 and CDR2 (germline): SGHTA, FQGNSA. The CDR3 is made up of 16 amino acids. These data come from a study of T cell repertoires in cytomegalovirus infection. Whole-study context: Recently described HLA-C-restricted plus well-studied HLA-B-restricted CMV epitopes were used. Indications came from public TCR beta signatures; they pointed to CMV infection and to a matching HLA type. Overall study findings and caveats: Dominating the ex vivo response were TCR beta clonotypes that were CMV-specific and HLA-C-restricted. Using cumulative public TCR beta family frequency, the authors identified those who carried CMV together with the relevant HLA.

TCRdb reanalysed the reads using MiXCR and keeps one entry per CDR3 protein. In the table there are 70,000 or so distinct CDR3 sequences, 28% of which are singletons. V is TRBV7-2 and J is TRBJ2-7; the match to TRBD2 covers 8 bases. The sample consisted of CD8+ T cells from cultured PBMCs, taken from culture after CMV antigen stimulation. This clonotype was obtained from a human donor in good health (CMV status not recorded). Some clones in this sample may be carry-over from other donors' samples. The DNA of the CDR3 is TGTGCCAGCAGCTTAAAAACTAGCGGAGTGATTCAAGAGCAGTACTTC. It codes for CASSLKTSGVIQEQYF.